The 13 T cell receptor beta chains below come from one sample, sequenced in a study of blood T cell repertoires in COVID-19. Sequencing was performed with immunoSEQ multiplex PCR; in TCRdb, only in-frame clones are kept and a portion is missing. The table has around 500,000 clones, more than 85% seen once. Sequences were obtained from PBMCs or T cells enriched from blood (not recorded which). Receptor source: an older woman who had recovered from COVID-19.

The gene calls are TRBV3-1 (or the pseudogene TRBV3-2) and TRBJ2-1; 9 bases line up with TRBD1. V dropped 1 base and J dropped 6; count of bases not matched to a gene: 4. Per the germline V gene, CDR1 is LGHDT and CDR2 is YNNKEL (reference sequence). This CDR3 is built from 15 residues. The CDR3 DNA reads TGTGCCAGCAGCCAAGGGGACAGGGAACGCAATGAGCAGTTCTTC. Its translation: CASSQGDRERNEQFF.

The rearrangement uses TRBV7-9 and TRBJ2-3; 7 nucleotides match TRBD1. The CDR3 is 15 residues long. Per germline, CDR1 SEHNR and CDR2 FQNEAQ (reference sequence). V gave up 3 bases and J gave up 2 bases; unmatched junction bases: 5. The CDR3 DNA is TGTGCCAGCAGCTTGGAGACAGGGCCCACAGATACGCAGTATTTT. Protein product: CASSLETGPTDTQYF.

This clone qualifies as medium-sized (0.01 to 0.1%). The gene calls are TRBV6-5 and TRBJ1-2, with TRBD1 identical over 8 bases. The V and J ends lost 0 bases and 5 bases, in that order; junction bases with no gene match: 5. Per the germline V gene, CDR1 is MNHEY and CDR2 is SVGAGI. The CDR3 covers 15 residues. The CDR3: CASSYSVTGEYGYTF. Written as DNA, the CDR3 is TGTGCCAGCAGTTACTCAGTGACAGGGGAGTATGGCTACACCTTC.

The chain combines TRBV28 with TRBJ2-2, with D maybe TRBD1 (5 bases). CDR3 size: 13 residues. Germline V gene sequence: CDR1 MDHEN, CDR2 SYDVKM. Trimming cost V 3 bases and J 4 bases, with 6 bases left between them. CDR3 nucleotide sequence: TGTGCCAGCAGTTTTGGGGCCACCGGGGAGCTGTTTTTT. Amino acid sequence: CASSFGATGELFF.

The chain combines TRBV15 with TRBJ2-1; weak D call: TRBD2 (5 bases). The germline V gene encodes CDR1 LNHNV and CDR2 YYDKDF (reference sequence). The CDR3 has 15 residues. Between the trimmed V and J ends, which lost 5 bases and 3 bases, there was a span of 14 bases. In nucleotides, the CDR3 is TGTGCCACCAGCCCGTCCGTCGGGGACTACAATGAGCAGTTCTTC. Translation: CATSPSVGDYNEQFF.

The genes are TRBV3-1 (or the pseudogene TRBV3-2) and TRBJ1-1, with a tentative D call TRBD1 (5 bases). The germline CDR1 and CDR2 sequences are LGHDT and YNNKEL (reference sequence). The CDR3 contains 13 residues. V lost 2 bases, J lost 10 bases, and 14 bases lay in between. Written as DNA, the CDR3 is TGTGCCAGCAGCCAATTGTCAGGGCCAAGAGCTTTCTTT. Protein sequence: CASSQLSGPRAFF.

V usage is TRBV5-6 and J usage is TRBJ1-6, with TRBD1 matching over 7 bases. The junction had 5 bases not matched to a gene; V was cut back by 4 bases and J by 4 bases. There are 15 residues in the CDR3. CDR1 is SGHDT and CDR2 is YYEEEE in the germline V gene. CDR3 residues: CASSLGTVYNSPLHF. The CDR3 region has the DNA TGTGCCAGCAGCCTAGGGACAGTTTATAATTCACCCCTCCACTTT.

This clone was counted only a few times. The V and J genes are TRBV4-2 and TRBJ1-4, with TRBD1 as a possible D gene (6 bases). V shed 0 bases and J shed 5 bases, with 10 bases lying between them. The CDR3 loop spans 15 amino acids. Germline CDR1 reads LGHNA; CDR2 reads YNFKEQ. The CDR3 protein is CASSQDQDSNEKLFF. CDR3 sequence (DNA): TGTGCCAGCAGCCAAGATCAGGACAGCAATGAAAAACTGTTTTTT.

V gene TRBV11-2 combines with J gene TRBJ1-1; 10 bases fit TRBD1. Germline-derived CDR1 and CDR2 are SGHAT and FQNNGV. The CDR3 length is 14 residues. V lost 5 bases to trimming and J lost 4 bases; unmatched junction nucleotides: 4. The CDR3 reads CASSVGTGVTEAFF. The CDR3 nucleotides read TGTGCCAGCAGCGTTGGGACAGGGGTCACTGAAGCTTTCTTT.

The gene calls are TRBV4-1 and TRBJ1-1, with D perhaps matching TRBD1 (6 bases). V was trimmed by 9 bases and J by 7 bases, leaving 18 bases between them. Germline loops: CDR1 MGHRA, CDR2 YSYEKL. This CDR3 is 13 amino acids long. The CDR3 bases are TGCGCCAGTTCAGGGGAATGGCTTGGTGAAGCTTTCTTT. The encoded protein is CASSGEWLGEAFF.

The V and J genes are TRBV11-2 and TRBJ2-4; D might be TRBD1 (6 bases). V lost 5 bases to trimming and J lost 3 bases, with 20 bases between them. The CDR3 covers 17 residues. Looked up from germline, CDR1 is SGHAT and CDR2 is FQNNGV. The DNA of the CDR3 is TGTGCCAGCAGCAAGGCCGCACAGGGATTAGGCAAAAACATTCAGTACTTC. It is translated as CASSKAAQGLGKNIQYF.

V is TRBV2 and J is TRBJ1-6, with 8 nucleotides matching TRBD1. CDR3 length: 14 residues. The trim removed 7 bases at V and 7 bases at J, leaving 6 bases unmatched. Germline CDR1 is SNHLY and CDR2 is FYNNEI. In nucleotides, the CDR3 is TGTGCCAGCAACCAAGGACAGGGCAATTCACCCCTCCACTTT. Translated, it gives CASNQGQGNSPLHF.

V usage is TRBV5-1 and J usage is TRBJ1-5; weak D call: TRBD1 (5 bases). V was pared by 0 bases and J by 10 bases, with 14 bases between. The V gene's germline CDR1 is SGHRS and CDR2 YFSETQ. This CDR3 comprises 14 residues. Here the CDR3 reads CASSLGSGGGPQHF. The CDR3 nucleotides read TGCGCCAGCAGCTTGGGTTCGGGGGGGGGACCCCAGCATTTT.